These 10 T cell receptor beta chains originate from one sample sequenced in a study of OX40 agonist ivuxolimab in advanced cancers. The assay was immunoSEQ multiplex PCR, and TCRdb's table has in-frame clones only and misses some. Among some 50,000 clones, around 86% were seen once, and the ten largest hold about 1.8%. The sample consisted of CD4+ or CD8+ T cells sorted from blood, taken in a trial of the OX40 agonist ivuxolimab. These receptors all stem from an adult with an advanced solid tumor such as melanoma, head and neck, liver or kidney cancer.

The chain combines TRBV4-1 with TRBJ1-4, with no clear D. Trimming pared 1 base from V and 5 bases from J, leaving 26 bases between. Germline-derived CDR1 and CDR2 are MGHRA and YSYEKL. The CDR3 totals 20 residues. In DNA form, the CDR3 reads TGCGCCAGCAGCCAAGCCAAACTAAGTACAGTTCTTGCCCTCAATGAAAAACTGTTTTTT. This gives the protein CASSQAKLSTVLALNEKLFF.

The CDR3 bases are TGTGCCAGCAGCTCCCGGGAGGGGCAGCGGACTGAAGCTTTCTTT. It codes for CASSSREGQRTEAFF. The chain employs TRBV6-1 and TRBJ1-1; the D gene is possibly TRBD1 (5 bases). The germline CDR1 and CDR2 sequences are MNHNS and SASEGT. The V end lost 6 bases, the J end lost 5 bases, and 19 bases lay between the germline ends. This CDR3 region has 15 residues.

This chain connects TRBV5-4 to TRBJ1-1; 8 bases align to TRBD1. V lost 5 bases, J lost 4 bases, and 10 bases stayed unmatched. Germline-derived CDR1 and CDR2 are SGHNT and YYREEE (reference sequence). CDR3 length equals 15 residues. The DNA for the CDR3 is TGTGCCAGCAGATTTGACAGGGGAGTATTCACTGAAGCTTTCTTT. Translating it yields CASRFDRGVFTEAFF.

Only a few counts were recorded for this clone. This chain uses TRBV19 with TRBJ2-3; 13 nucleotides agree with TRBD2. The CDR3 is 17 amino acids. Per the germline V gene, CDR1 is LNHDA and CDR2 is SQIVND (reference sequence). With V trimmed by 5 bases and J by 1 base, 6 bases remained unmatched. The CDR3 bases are TGTGCCAGTAGTGCGGGGACTAGCGGGACCCGCACAGATACGCAGTATTTT. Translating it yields CASSAGTSGTRTDTQYF.

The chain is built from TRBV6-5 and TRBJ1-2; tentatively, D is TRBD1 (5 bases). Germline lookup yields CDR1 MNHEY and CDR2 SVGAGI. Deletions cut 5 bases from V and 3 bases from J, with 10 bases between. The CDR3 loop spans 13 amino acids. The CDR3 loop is CASSRDGYYGYTF. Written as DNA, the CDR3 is TGTGCCAGCAGTCGGGACGGATACTATGGCTACACCTTC.

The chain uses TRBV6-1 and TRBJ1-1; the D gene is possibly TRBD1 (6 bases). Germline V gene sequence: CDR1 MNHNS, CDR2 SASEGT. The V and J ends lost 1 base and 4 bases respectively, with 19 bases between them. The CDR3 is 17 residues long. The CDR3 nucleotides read TGTGCCAGCAGTGAAGGCGCAGGGGCGAAAGGATTCACTGAAGCTTTCTTT. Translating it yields CASSEGAGAKGFTEAFF.

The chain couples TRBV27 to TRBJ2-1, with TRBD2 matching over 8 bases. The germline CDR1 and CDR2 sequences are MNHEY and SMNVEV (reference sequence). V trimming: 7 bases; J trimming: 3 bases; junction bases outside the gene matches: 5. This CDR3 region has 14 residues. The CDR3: CASTPGGDYNEQFF. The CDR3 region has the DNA TGTGCCAGCACCCCGGGGGGGGACTACAATGAGCAGTTCTTC.

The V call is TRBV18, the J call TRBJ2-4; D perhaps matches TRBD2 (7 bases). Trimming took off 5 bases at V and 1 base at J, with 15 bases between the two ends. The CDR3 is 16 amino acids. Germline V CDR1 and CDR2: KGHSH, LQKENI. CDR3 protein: CASSSGEGLAKNIQYF. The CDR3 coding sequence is TGTGCCAGCTCATCAGGGGAGGGGTTGGCCAAAAACATTCAGTACTTC.

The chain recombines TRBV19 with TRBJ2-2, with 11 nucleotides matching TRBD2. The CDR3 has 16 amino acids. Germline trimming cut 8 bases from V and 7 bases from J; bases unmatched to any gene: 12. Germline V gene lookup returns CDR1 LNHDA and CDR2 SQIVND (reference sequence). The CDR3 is CASWRLAGGPIGELFF. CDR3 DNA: TGTGCCAGTTGGAGATTAGCGGGAGGGCCGATCGGGGAGCTGTTTTTT.

CDR3 nucleotides: TGTGCCAGCAGCCCAGGGGGGGGACTAGCGAGTGATACGCAGTATTTT. This encodes CASSPGGGLASDTQYF. The rearrangement links TRBV9 to TRBJ2-3; 10 positions match TRBD2. The V gene end was trimmed by 4 bases and the J gene end by 6 bases; junction bases not matched to a gene: 11. CDR1 and CDR2 (germline): SGDLS, YYNGEE. The CDR3 length is 16 residues.